This TCR beta chain appears in the sequencing data of a study of immune cell composition in non-small cell lung cancer. Remarks on this clone: Its antigen remains unknown.

Deletions cut 5 bases from V and 5 bases from J, with 25 bases between. The CDR3 sequence is 17 residues long. Germline-derived CDR1 and CDR2 are MDHEN and SYDVKM. The normal lung sample lay at least 3 cm, and maximally far, from the tumour. Genomic DNA came from frozen unsorted single-cell suspensions. Some clones are missing from TCRdb's copy, which holds only in-frame ones; the method was immunoSEQ multiplex PCR. Of 3,500 to 5,000 clones detected, roughly 71% appear once; the ten largest clones hold 7.5% to 9%. Overall study results and limits: It was not proven that tumour-reactive clones equal dominant tumour-associated clones.

The V and J genes are TRBV28 and TRBJ2-7, with D perhaps TRBD2 (5 bases). The sequenced material came from non-adjacent lung tissue. The receptor was derived from a human donor with non-small cell lung cancer. This CDR3 is CASSAFGVGEVWDEQYF. In nucleotides, the CDR3 is TGTGCCAGCAGTGCCTTCGGGGTCGGGGAAGTATGGGACGAGCAGTACTTC.